This T cell receptor beta chain was retrieved from a study of blood T cell repertoires in COVID-19. Study summary: Sites across the United States, Italy and Spain contributed samples from acute and convalescent COVID-19. Sources were T cells, B-cell-depleted T cells, or PBMCs; the material itself was cDNA or gDNA.

Authors' analysis steps: Amplification of reference gene primers provided the estimated nucleated cell counts. Measured with immunoSEQ multiplex PCR; TCRdb has only the in-frame clones, and not every one. V, J and clone size reflect that table, while D and trimming were determined from the DNA. This sample yields more than 45,000 clones, of which around nine tenths are seen a single time; more than 6% belongs to the top ten. Germline lookup yields CDR1 MNHEY and CDR2 SVGAGI. V gave up 2 bases and J gave up 10 bases, with 15 bases separating them. The CDR3 loop spans 15 amino acids. Seattle patient enrollment occurred during active infection, with longitudinal follow-up thereafter.

Sequencing was carried out using peripheral blood. This receptor was obtained from an older woman with COVID-19, enrolled during active disease. The chain couples TRBV6-5 to TRBJ1-6; the D gene is possibly TRBD1 (6 bases). The CDR3 here is CASSYLTGLRSPLHF. The CDR3 DNA reads as TGTGCCAGCAGTTACCTAACAGGGTTGAGGTCACCCCTCCACTTT.